This T cell receptor beta chain comes out of a study of blood T cell repertoires in COVID-19. Background on the study: There were acute and convalescent COVID-19 samples, and they came from the United States, Italy and Spain.

Deletions cut 3 bases from V and 5 bases from J, with 20 bases between. CDR1 and CDR2 (germline): SGDLS, YYNGEE. The CDR3 is made up of 16 amino acids. Researchers sorted participants into cohorts using their self-reported clinical history. Authors' data handling: The assay estimated nucleated cells by amplifying reference gene primers. Only in-frame clones appear in the TCRdb table, and some are missing; sequencing was by immunoSEQ multiplex PCR. That table supplies the V and J calls and clone size; D and trimming were determined from the DNA. The sample includes 150,000 to 200,000 clones, over 75% of them seen just once.

Material: PBMCs or T cells enriched from blood (not recorded which). This TCR came from a human donor with acute COVID-19. The donor label of this sample is uncertain. The chain has TRBV9 and TRBJ1-2, with a tentative D call TRBD1 (5 bases). CDR3 residues: CASSDSLRATIYGYTF. CDR3 bases: TGTGCCAGCAGCGACAGCCTCAGGGCCACCATTTATGGCTACACCTTC.